Listed below are T cell receptor beta chains from one sample, sequenced in a study of graft-versus-host responses after intestinal transplantation. Produced via immunoSEQ multiplex PCR; TCRdb's table is partial and in-frame only. The sample has roughly 8,600 clones, approximately 90% seen once. Here the sequenced sample was PBMCs, taken around 31 days after intestinal transplant. Receptors were obtained from a human patient who received an intestinal transplant, so some T cells may come from the graft donor. Each CDR3 is given with its conserved first and last residue. Fields, in order: V gene, clone size, CDR3 length, D gene, J gene, CDR3 DNA, CDR3 protein. D genes are given only for firm matches. Rows may omit the clone size; those that give it use once, few, many or a size class.

V gene: TRBV5-4
clone size: NA
CDR3 length: 13
D gene: NA
J gene: TRBJ1-5
CDR3 DNA: TGTGCCAGCAGCTTGGCCGGCCATCAGCCCCAGCATTTT
CDR3 protein: CASSLAGHQPQHF

V gene: TRBV1
clone size: NA
CDR3 length: 16
D gene: NA
J gene: TRBJ2-5
CDR3 DNA: TGCACCAGCAGGCACTTGGTAGGAGAGTACCAAGAGACCCAGTACTTC
CDR3 protein: CTSRHLVGEYQETQYF

V gene: TRBV15
clone size: once
CDR3 length: 14
D gene: TRBD2
J gene: TRBJ2-7
CDR3 DNA: TGTGCCACCGAACCTTCGCGGGGGGAATACGAGCAGTACTTC
CDR3 protein: CATEPSRGEYEQYF

V gene: TRBV4-1
clone size: NA
CDR3 length: 13
D gene: NA
J gene: TRBJ1-5
CDR3 DNA: TGCGCCAGCAGCCCTACATTATACCAGCCCCAGCATTTT
CDR3 protein: CASSPTLYQPQHF

V gene: TRBV6-1
clone size: NA
CDR3 length: 15
D gene: TRBD1
J gene: TRBJ1-5
CDR3 DNA: TGTGCCAGCAGTAACAGACAGGGAGTCAATCAGCCCCAGCATTTT
CDR3 protein: CASSNRQGVNQPQHF

V gene: TRBV5-6
clone size: NA
CDR3 length: 14
D gene: TRBD2
J gene: TRBJ2-5
CDR3 DNA: TGTGCCAGCAGCCTGACTAGCGGGCAAGAGACCCAGTACTTC
CDR3 protein: CASSLTSGQETQYF

V gene: TRBV6-4
clone size: NA
CDR3 length: 14
D gene: TRBD2
J gene: TRBJ2-1
CDR3 DNA: TGTGCCAGCAGTGGACTAGCGGGGGGGAATGAGCAGTTCTTC
CDR3 protein: CASSGLAGGNEQFF

V gene: TRBV11-3
clone size: NA
CDR3 length: 18
D gene: NA
J gene: TRBJ1-2
CDR3 DNA: TGTGCCAGCAGCTTATTCTTACCGGGGCAGCCCGCGGACTATGGCTACACCTTC
CDR3 protein: CASSLFLPGQPADYGYTF

V gene: TRBV6-4
clone size: once
CDR3 length: 13
D gene: NA
J gene: TRBJ1-6
CDR3 DNA: TGTGCCAGCAGTGACAGGAATAATTCACCCCTCCACTTT
CDR3 protein: CASSDRNNSPLHF

V gene: TRBV4-1
clone size: NA
CDR3 length: 15
D gene: TRBD1
J gene: TRBJ1-5
CDR3 DNA: TGCGCCAGCAGCCAGAGTGGGACAGGGGTTCAGCCCCAGCATTTT
CDR3 protein: CASSQSGTGVQPQHF

V gene: TRBV5-4
clone size: NA
CDR3 length: 12
D gene: NA
J gene: TRBJ2-3
CDR3 DNA: TGTGCCAGCAGCTCTAGGGGAGATACGCAGTATTTT
CDR3 protein: CASSSRGDTQYF

V gene: TRBV4-1
clone size: NA
CDR3 length: 16
D gene: TRBD2
J gene: TRBJ2-7
CDR3 DNA: TGCGCCAGCAGCCAAGCGGTCGGGGGGGCCCCCTACGAGCAGTACTTC
CDR3 protein: CASSQAVGGAPYEQYF

V gene: TRBV5-4
clone size: NA
CDR3 length: 12
D gene: NA
J gene: TRBJ1-1
CDR3 DNA: TGTGCCAGCGCTGAATCGAACACTGAAGCTTTCTTT
CDR3 protein: CASAESNTEAFF

V gene: TRBV4-1
clone size: NA
CDR3 length: 12
D gene: NA
J gene: TRBJ2-7
CDR3 DNA: TGCGCCAGCAGCCACGAGGGGAGCGAGCAGTACTTC
CDR3 protein: CASSHEGSEQYF

V gene: TRBV9
clone size: NA
CDR3 length: 15
D gene: NA
J gene: TRBJ2-7
CDR3 DNA: TGTGCCAGCAGCGCACCCGGGACATACTTCTACGAGCAGTACTTC
CDR3 protein: CASSAPGTYFYEQYF

V gene: TRBV9
clone size: NA
CDR3 length: 15
D gene: NA
J gene: TRBJ2-3
CDR3 DNA: TGTGCCAGCAGCTCCTTGGACAGACGTCTGGATACGCAGTATTTT
CDR3 protein: CASSSLDRRLDTQYF